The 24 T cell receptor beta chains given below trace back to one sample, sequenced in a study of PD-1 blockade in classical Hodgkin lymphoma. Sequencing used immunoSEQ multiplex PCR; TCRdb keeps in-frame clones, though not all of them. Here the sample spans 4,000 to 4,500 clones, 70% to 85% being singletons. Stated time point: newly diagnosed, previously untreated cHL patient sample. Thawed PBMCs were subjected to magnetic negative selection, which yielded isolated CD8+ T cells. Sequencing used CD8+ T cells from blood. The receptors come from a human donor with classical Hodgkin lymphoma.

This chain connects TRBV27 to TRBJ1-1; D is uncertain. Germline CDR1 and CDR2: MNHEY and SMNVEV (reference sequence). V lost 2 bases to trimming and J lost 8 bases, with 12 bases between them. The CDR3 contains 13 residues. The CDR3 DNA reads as TGTGCCAGCAGTTTACCCGGGTGGACCGAAGCTTTCTTT. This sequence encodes CASSLPGWTEAFF.

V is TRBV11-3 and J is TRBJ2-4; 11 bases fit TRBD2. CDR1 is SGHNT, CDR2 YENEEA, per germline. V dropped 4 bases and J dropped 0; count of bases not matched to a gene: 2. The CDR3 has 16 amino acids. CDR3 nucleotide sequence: TGTGCCAGCAGCTCTGGACTAGCGGGAGCCAAAAACATTCAGTACTTC. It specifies CASSSGLAGAKNIQYF.

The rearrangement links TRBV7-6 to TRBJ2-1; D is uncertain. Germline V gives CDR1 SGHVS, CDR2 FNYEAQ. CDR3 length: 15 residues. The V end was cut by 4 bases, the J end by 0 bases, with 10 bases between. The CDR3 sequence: CASSSFQASYNEQFF. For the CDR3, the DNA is TGTGCCAGCAGCTCCTTCCAGGCCTCCTACAATGAGCAGTTCTTC.

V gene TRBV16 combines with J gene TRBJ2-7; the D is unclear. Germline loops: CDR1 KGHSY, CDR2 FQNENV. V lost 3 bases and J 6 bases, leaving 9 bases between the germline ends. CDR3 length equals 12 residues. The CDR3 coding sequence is TGTGCCAGCAGCCATGATACTGGCGAGCAGTACTTC. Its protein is CASSHDTGEQYF.

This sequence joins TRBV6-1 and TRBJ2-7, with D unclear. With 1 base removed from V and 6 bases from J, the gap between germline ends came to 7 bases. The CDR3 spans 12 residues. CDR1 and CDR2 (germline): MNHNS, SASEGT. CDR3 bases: TGTGCCAGCAGTGAAGACCCTTTCGAGCAGTACTTC. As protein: CASSEDPFEQYF.

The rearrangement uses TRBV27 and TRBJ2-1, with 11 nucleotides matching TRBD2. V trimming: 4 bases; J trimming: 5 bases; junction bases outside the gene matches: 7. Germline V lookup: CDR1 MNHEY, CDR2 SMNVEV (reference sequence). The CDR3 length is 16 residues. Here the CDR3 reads CASSSLTSGVDNEQFF. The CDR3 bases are TGTGCCAGCAGTTCTCTGACTAGCGGGGTCGACAATGAGCAGTTCTTC.

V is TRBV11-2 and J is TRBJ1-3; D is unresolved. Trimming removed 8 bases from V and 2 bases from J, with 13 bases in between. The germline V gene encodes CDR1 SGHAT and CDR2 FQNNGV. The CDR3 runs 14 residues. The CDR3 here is CASVRRKAGNTIYF. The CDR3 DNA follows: TGTGCCAGCGTCCGGCGTAAGGCTGGAAACACCATATATTTT.

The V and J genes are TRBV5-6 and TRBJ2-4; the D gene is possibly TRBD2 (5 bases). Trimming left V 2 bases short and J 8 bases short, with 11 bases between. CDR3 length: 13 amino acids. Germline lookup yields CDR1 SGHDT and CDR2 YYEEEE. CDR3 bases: TGTGCCAGCAGCTTAGTTAAGGAGGACATTCAGTACTTC. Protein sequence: CASSLVKEDIQYF.

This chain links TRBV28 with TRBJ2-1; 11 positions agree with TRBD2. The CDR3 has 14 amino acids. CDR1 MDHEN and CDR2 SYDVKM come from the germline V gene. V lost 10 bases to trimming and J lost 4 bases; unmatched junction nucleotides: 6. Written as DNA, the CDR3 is TGTGCCACCTCGGGACTAGCGGAGTACAATGAGCAGTTCTTC. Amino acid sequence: CATSGLAEYNEQFF.

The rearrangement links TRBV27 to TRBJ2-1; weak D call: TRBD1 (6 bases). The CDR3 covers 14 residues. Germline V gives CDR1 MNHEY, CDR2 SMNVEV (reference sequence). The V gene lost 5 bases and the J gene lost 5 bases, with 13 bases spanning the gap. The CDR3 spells CASSTQGIHNEQFF. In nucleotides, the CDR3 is TGTGCCAGCAGTACACAGGGTATCCACAATGAGCAGTTCTTC.

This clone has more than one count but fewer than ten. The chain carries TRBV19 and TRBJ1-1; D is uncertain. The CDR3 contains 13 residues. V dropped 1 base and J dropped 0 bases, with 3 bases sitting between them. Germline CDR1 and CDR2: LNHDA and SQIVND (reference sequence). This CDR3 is CASSIGVNTEAFF. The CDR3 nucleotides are TGTGCCAGTAGTATAGGAGTGAACACTGAAGCTTTCTTT.

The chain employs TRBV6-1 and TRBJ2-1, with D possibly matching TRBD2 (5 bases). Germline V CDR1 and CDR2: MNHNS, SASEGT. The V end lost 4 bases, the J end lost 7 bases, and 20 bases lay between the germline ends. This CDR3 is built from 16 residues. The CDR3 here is CASSGRAEPPRNEQFF. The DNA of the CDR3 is TGTGCCAGCAGTGGCAGAGCGGAACCCCCTCGGAATGAGCAGTTCTTC.

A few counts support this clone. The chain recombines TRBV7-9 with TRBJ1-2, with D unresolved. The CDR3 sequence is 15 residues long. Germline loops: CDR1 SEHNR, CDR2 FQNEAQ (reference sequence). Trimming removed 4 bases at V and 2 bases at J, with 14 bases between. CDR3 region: CASSSGGGKNYGYTF. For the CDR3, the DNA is TGTGCCAGCAGCTCAGGTGGAGGGAAAAACTATGGCTACACCTTC.

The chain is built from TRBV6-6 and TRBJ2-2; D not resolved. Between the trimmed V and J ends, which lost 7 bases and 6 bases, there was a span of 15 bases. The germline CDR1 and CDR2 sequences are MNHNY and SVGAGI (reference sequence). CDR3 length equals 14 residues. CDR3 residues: CASIPQLGSGELFF. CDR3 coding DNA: TGTGCCAGCATCCCGCAACTCGGTTCCGGGGAGCTGTTTTTT.

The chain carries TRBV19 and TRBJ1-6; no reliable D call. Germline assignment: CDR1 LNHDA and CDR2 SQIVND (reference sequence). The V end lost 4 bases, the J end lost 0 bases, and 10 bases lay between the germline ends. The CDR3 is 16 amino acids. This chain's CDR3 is CASSNNRNSYNSPLHF. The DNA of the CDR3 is TGTGCCAGTAGTAACAACCGGAACTCCTATAATTCACCCCTCCACTTT.

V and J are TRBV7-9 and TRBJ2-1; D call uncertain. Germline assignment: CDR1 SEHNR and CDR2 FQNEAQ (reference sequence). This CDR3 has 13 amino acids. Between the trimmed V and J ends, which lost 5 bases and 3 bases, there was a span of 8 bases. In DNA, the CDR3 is TGTGCCAGCAGCCCGACCATCTACAATGAGCAGTTCTTC. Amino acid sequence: CASSPTIYNEQFF.

The chain's CDR3 is CASSYSRREKLFF. CDR3 nucleotides: TGTGCCAGCAGTTACTCGAGGCGTGAAAAACTGTTTTTT. The chain employs TRBV6-6 and TRBJ1-4; unclear D gene. Between the trimmed V and J ends, which lost 0 bases and 7 bases, there was a span of 6 bases. The CDR3 length is 13 residues. Germline V gene lookup returns CDR1 MNHNY and CDR2 SVGAGI (reference sequence).

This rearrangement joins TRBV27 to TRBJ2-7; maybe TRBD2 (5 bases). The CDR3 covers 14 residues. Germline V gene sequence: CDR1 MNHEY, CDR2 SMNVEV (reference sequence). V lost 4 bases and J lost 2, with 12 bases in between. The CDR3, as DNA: TGTGCCAGCAGTTCTCGCGGGTTAACCTACGAGCAGTACTTC. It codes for CASSSRGLTYEQYF.

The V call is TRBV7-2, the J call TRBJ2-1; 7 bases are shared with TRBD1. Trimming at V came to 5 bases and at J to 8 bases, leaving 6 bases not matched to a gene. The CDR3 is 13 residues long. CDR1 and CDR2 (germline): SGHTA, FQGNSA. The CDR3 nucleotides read TGTGCCAGCAGCCACCGACAGGGTCATGAGCAGTTCTTC. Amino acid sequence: CASSHRQGHEQFF.

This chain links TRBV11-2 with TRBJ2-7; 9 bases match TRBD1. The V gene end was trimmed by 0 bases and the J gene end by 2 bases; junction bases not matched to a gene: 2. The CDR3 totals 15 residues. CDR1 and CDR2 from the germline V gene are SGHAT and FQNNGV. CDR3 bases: TGTGCCAGCAGCTTAGAGGGGACAGGGACCTACGAGCAGTACTTC. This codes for CASSLEGTGTYEQYF.

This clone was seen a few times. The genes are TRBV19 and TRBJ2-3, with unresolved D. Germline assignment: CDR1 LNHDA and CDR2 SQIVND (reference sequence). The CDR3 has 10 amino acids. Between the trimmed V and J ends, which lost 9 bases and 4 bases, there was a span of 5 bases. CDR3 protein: CASEADTQYF. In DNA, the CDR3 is TGTGCCAGCGAAGCAGATACGCAGTATTTT.

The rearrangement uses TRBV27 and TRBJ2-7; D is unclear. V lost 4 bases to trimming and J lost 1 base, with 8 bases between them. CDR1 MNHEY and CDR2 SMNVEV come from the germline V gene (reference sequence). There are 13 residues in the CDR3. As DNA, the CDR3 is TGTGCCAGCAGTTACGCACCGTCCTACGAGCAGTACTTC. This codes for CASSYAPSYEQYF.

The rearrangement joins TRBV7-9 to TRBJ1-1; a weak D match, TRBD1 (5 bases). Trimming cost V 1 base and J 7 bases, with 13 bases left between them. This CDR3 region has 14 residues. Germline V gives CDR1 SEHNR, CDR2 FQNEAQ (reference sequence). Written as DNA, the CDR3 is TGTGCCAGCAGCTTAGAGGCGGGGGGAAATGAAGCTTTCTTT. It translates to CASSLEAGGNEAFF.

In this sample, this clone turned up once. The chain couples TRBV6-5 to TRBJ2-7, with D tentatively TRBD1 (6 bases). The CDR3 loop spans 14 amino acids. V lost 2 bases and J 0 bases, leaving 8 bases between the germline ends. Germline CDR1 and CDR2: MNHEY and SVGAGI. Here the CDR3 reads CASSYGQSSYEQYF. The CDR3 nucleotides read TGTGCCAGCAGTTACGGACAGAGCTCCTACGAGCAGTACTTC.